Included here is one T cell receptor (beta chain) sequence, with context. The sample comes from a study of blood T cell repertoires in COVID-19. Study as a whole: The United States, Italy and Spain provided the acute and convalescent COVID-19 samples.

CDR1 and CDR2 from the germline V gene are SGHTS and YDEGEE. The CDR3 runs to 18 residues. The V end lost 0 bases, the J end lost 4 bases, and 20 bases lay between the germline ends. The authors' processing: Nucleated cell number was recorded as an estimate derived from reference gene primer amplification. Sequencing used immunoSEQ multiplex PCR; TCRdb keeps in-frame clones, though not all of them. Clone size and V and J calls were adopted from that table, with D and trimming inferred from the DNA. The data show more than 130,000 clones, about 88% seen once. Sequenced sample: peripheral blood. The rearrangement links TRBV5-8 to TRBJ1-5; perhaps TRBD1 as D (6 bases). The source of this sequence is a man aged 50 or older with active or convalescent COVID-19. CDR3 amino acids: CASSLVRAGVQLNQPQHF. As DNA, the CDR3 is TGTGCCAGCAGCTTGGTTCGGGCAGGGGTACAATTGAATCAGCCCCAGCATTTT.